This is a list of T cell receptor beta chains from one sample in a study of technical replicates of blood from a few donors. The table came from immunoSEQ multiplex PCR; TCRdb's copy has only in-frame clones and leaves some out. The data hold under 100,000 clones, with around 94% observed a single time. The sample taken for sequencing was T cells isolated from PBMCs. All receptors derive from a human donor in good health. Both conserved end residues are part of each CDR3. The D gene is left open where the match is weak. Rows give clone size only sometimes, using once, few, many, or a class for an expanded clone.

d_call j_call clone_size v_call cdr3_length cdr3_nt cdr3_aa
TRBD1 TRBJ1-5 . TRBV6-5 14 TGTGCCAGCAGCCGGGACAGTCACAATCAGCCCCAGCATTTT CASSRDSHNQPQHF
TRBD1 TRBJ2-2 . TRBV13 15 TGTGCCAGCAGCGCAGACAGGGGGTTCACCGGGGAGCTGTTTTTT CASSADRGFTGELFF
. TRBJ2-3 . TRBV28 21 TGTGCCAGCAGTTTATATAGGGCAGGTGGGGCAGGAGGGATTAACACAGATACGCAGTATTTT CASSLYRAGGAGGINTDTQYF
. TRBJ2-3 . TRBV9 15 TGTGCCAGCAGCGTAGAAGGCAGGGGCACAGATACGCAGTATTTT CASSVEGRGTDTQYF
. TRBJ1-2 once TRBV29-1 14 TGCAGCGTTGAGCACAGCCAAGATAACTATGGCTACACCTTC CSVEHSQDNYGYTF
TRBD2 TRBJ2-1 . TRBV4-1 19 TGCGCCAGCAGCCAAAGGAACTCCGAGAGCGGGACCCTCTCCAATGAGCAGTTCTTC CASSQRNSESGTLSNEQFF
TRBD1 TRBJ2-7 . TRBV4-1 16 TGCGCCAGCAGCCAGCCATTTCCGGGACAGGGGTCCGAGCAGTACTTC CASSQPFPGQGSEQYF
. TRBJ2-5 . TRBV18 13 TGTGCCAGCTCTTTTACTTTCGGGGAGACCCAGTACTTC CASSFTFGETQYF
TRBD1 TRBJ2-5 . TRBV10-1 16 TGCGCCAGCAGCGTAGGGACAGGGGGAAACCAAGAGACCCAGTACTTC CASSVGTGGNQETQYF
TRBD2 TRBJ2-3 . TRBV4-1 14 TGCGCCAGCAAGGCGGGAGGGGCCACAGATACGCAGTATTTT CASKAGGATDTQYF
TRBD1 TRBJ1-2 . TRBV11-3 16 TGTGCCAGCAGCTTCGGGACAGGGTCCCGTAACTATGGCTACACCTTC CASSFGTGSRNYGYTF
. TRBJ2-2 . TRBV7-3 13 TGTGCCAGCAGCTTTCCGGGGACCGGGGAGCTGTTTTTT CASSFPGTGELFF
. TRBJ1-6 . TRBV7-6 15 TGTGCCAGCAGCTTAGTTGACAGAGATAATTCACCCCTCCACTTT CASSLVDRDNSPLHF
. TRBJ2-2 . TRBV10-3 15 TGTGCCATCAGTGACTCCGGACAGACCACCGGGGAGCTGTTTTTT CAISDSGQTTGELFF
. TRBJ1-3 . TRBV7-9 14 TGTGCCAGCGGGAAGACTATCTCTGGAAACACCATATATTTT CASGKTISGNTIYF
TRBD2 TRBJ2-6 . TRBV2 16 TGTGCCAGCAGTCCCGATCGGGGGGCTGGGGCCAACGTCCTGACTTTC CASSPDRGAGANVLTF
. TRBJ1-2 . TRBV13 16 TGTGCCAGCAGCTCCCCCAATACAGGGTATAACTATGGCTACACCTTC CASSSPNTGYNYGYTF
. TRBJ2-3 . TRBV27 15 TGTGCCAGCAGTTGGGCCTCAGGAAGCACAGATACGCAGTATTTT CASSWASGSTDTQYF
. TRBJ1-5 . TRBV10-2 13 TGCGCCAGCAGGGGGCGCGTTGATCAGCCCCAGCATTTT CASRGRVDQPQHF
. TRBJ1-1 . TRBV18 15 TGTGCCAGCTCACAGAGGGAGGGGGTATTTGATGAAGCTTTCTTT CASSQREGVFDEAFF
. TRBJ2-1 . TRBV28 17 TGTGCCAGCAGTAACCCCGGAGGGGCTAGCGCCCACAATGAGCAGTTCTTC CASSNPGGASAHNEQFF
TRBD1 TRBJ1-1 . TRBV4-1 19 TGCGCCAGCAGCCAAGCAACAGGGGGACAGGGCAAGGGGAACACTGAAGCTTTCTTT CASSQATGGQGKGNTEAFF
. TRBJ2-1 . TRBV7-8 17 TGTGCCAGCAGCTTAATCGCGGCAGTCCCTATTAATAATGAGCAGTTCTTC CASSLIAAVPINNEQFF
. TRBJ2-3 once TRBV5-6 15 TGTGCCAGCAGCTTTTGGGGGCGGGGCACAGATACGCAGTATTTT CASSFWGRGTDTQYF
. TRBJ2-3 . TRBV21-1 17 TGTGCCAGCAGCAAAGGAGGAAGTTCGCCGGGCACAGATACGCAGTATTTT CASSKGGSSPGTDTQYF
TRBD2 TRBJ2-1 . TRBV15 16 TGTGCCACCAGCAGAGATCCTAGCGGGCTGTACAATGAGCAGTTCTTC CATSRDPSGLYNEQFF
. TRBJ1-1 . TRBV9 11 TGTGCCAGCAGCGTAGGAGGGAGGACTTTCTTT CASSVGGRTFF
. TRBJ2-1 . TRBV7-6 15 TGTGCCAGCAGCTCTCGACAGAGCTCCTACAATGAGCAGTTCTTC CASSSRQSSYNEQFF
TRBD1 TRBJ1-4 . TRBV7-9 17 TGTGCCAGCAGCTCGTCGACAGGGGGCGTTTCTAATGAAAAACTGTTTTTT CASSSSTGGVSNEKLFF
. TRBJ1-1 . TRBV15 21 TGTGCCACCAGCAGAGATCCCGTTCGCGGTTTGGCAGGAAGGGGGAACACTGAAGCTTTCTTT CATSRDPVRGLAGRGNTEAFF
. TRBJ2-6 . TRBV7-9 16 TGTGCCAGCAGCTCCCTGGTAGTCTCTGGGGCCAACGTCCTGACTTTC CASSSLVVSGANVLTF
. TRBJ2-1 . TRBV5-1 16 TGCGCCAGCAGCTCCGGGGCACAGGGTTCCTACAATGAGCAGTTCTTC CASSSGAQGSYNEQFF
. TRBJ1-1 . TRBV2 16 TGTGCCAGCAGTGAAGGTAGGGGCGCCGCGGGGACTGAAGCTTTCTTT CASSEGRGAAGTEAFF
TRBD2 TRBJ2-5 . TRBV7-2 17 TGTGCCAGCAGCTTAGCGAGAGGGAGCGGGGGTTTGGAGACCCAGTACTTC CASSLARGSGGLETQYF
TRBD1 TRBJ1-2 . TRBV12-5 14 TGTGCTAGTGGCCAGGGGGCCTCAGACTATGGCTACACCTTC CASGQGASDYGYTF
. TRBJ2-3 once TRBV5-1 12 TGCGCCAGCAGCTTGTCCCCTTCTACGCAGTATTTT CASSLSPSTQYF
. TRBJ2-4 . TRBV5-4 14 TGTGCCAGCAGCTTCGGGGGTGTGGGATACATTCAGTACTTC CASSFGGVGYIQYF
TRBD2 TRBJ2-2 . TRBV11-3 15 TGTGCCAGCAGCTTAAAGCGGGATAACACCGGGGAGCTGTTTTTT CASSLKRDNTGELFF